This T cell receptor beta chain was observed in a study of shared clonotypes between healthy human individuals (dated by TCRdb to the early 2020s). Broadly, across the study: The cohort included three men and a couple of women between 18 and 49 years of age. To estimate repertoire size and how much clonotype sharing occurs between individuals, the study deeply sequenced the blood TCR repertoires of roughly 5 healthy adults. Libraries were prepared and TCR repertoires were sequenced by different laboratories using diverse techniques, in order to increase sequencing depth and limit assay-specific biases. For each donor, CD4 naive and CD4 memory were each run on three plates, CD8 naive on two plates, and CD8 memory on one plate. Between about 0.8 and 8.9 billion PBMCs per donor were obtained by leukapheresis.

With regard to this clone: Its binding antigen is unknown. Base-call qualities are not available, and no considerably larger clone is one nucleotide away.

The donors were healthy, HIV-negative adults who had no recently reported acute infections or vaccinations. Every donor was a Caucasian adult living in Nashville, Tennessee, USA. CD4+ T cells were enriched by magnetic negative selection, after which naive cells were positively selected on CD45RA and the negative fraction was taken as the memory subset. Blood was obtained by leukapheresis, after which PBMCs were separated by Ficoll-Histopaque density gradient centrifugation and cryopreserved in liquid nitrogen vapor phase. Analytical flow cytometry was used to check the purity and quantity of each magnetically sorted T cell population. Genomic DNA was isolated from each sorted fraction and quantified by UV absorbance on a Nanodrop 2000c. Paper-wide results and their limitations: Estimated clonotype richness was generally larger for naive than for memory subsets. Incomplete sequencing was indicated by rarefaction of sorted-subset datasets, despite the large sequencing depth. Higher generation probabilities were observed for clonotypes shared by all four sorted-subset donors than for non-shared clonotypes. Because the study included only a small number of donors, the genetic and exposure-history diversity represented was limited. Sampling was restricted to blood, and TCR repertoires in tissue are likely to differ from TCR repertoires in blood. Around 5% of naive CD4, 3% to 3.5% of naive CD8, around 2.3% of memory CD4, and 0.4% of memory CD8 clonotypes were shared across several donors. Based on pairwise subsampling, the degree of clonotype sharing among donors was expected to be affected by sequencing depth.

Using the deep immunoSEQ assay, multiplex PCR amplified TCR CDR3 regions from genomic DNA. For each cell subset, the extracted genomic DNA was distributed evenly across all wells of several immunoSEQ 96-well plates, and each plate served as one replicate. For sorted subsets, 150 to 250 ng genomic DNA, equal to tens of thousands of T cell genomes, was loaded into each replicate PCR. Purified libraries were measured with a Qubit 3.0 fluorometer, size-checked on a Bioanalyzer 2100, and measured again with the KAPA Library Quantification kit. Every immunoSEQ 96-well plate was sequenced on a separate single-read 150-cycle Illumina NextSeq 550 flow cell. In the authors' own workflow: Because only junctional sequences without quality scores were contained in the immunoSEQ output, filtering matching that applied to full-length reads could not be performed. To assign V/J genes and CDR3, sequences were annotated using PyIR, a Python wrapper for IgBLAST v1.9, with IMGT germline references. Reads with weak V/J assignments (E-value above 1e-6), missing CDR3, stop codons, out-of-frame junctions, or ambiguous translated residues were removed. V3J clonotypes were defined as sequences sharing an identical inferred V gene, J gene, and CDR3 amino acid sequence. Percentage overlap between repertoires was calculated by dividing the number of shared unique clonotypes by the size of the smaller repertoire. RTK rarefaction, the Chao1 estimator, and Recon v2.1 estimates of unobserved clonotypes were used to assess repertoire richness. Generation probabilities were computed with OLGA for all TCRbeta clonotypes obtained by the gDNA method from several donors. The table comes from immuneACCESS by way of TCRdb, which keeps in-frame sequences with V and J called. Part of the clones is missing from these tables; in studies checked, under half for an unresolved V gene and the rest for unknown reasons. The DNA gave D and trimming, while V, J and clone size come from that table. The sample table holds over 2 million clones, of which around 92% were seen once. 0.3% to 0.45% of the sample belongs to the ten largest clones.

The origin of this receptor is a man between 18 and 29 years old in good health. Some clones in this sample may be carry-over from other donors' samples. Input material: naive CD4+ T cells from PBMCs. Reading the label with the study, this specimen's cell subset or site is: CD45RA+ positively selected.

This receptor has the CDR3 CASSLARQGGEKLFF. The sequence in DNA is TGTGCCAGCAGCTTGGCAAGACAGGGGGGTGAAAAACTGTTTTTT. The chain is assembled from TRBV5-6 and TRBJ1-4, with 9 bases aligning to TRBD1. Here V drops 0 bases and J drops 7 bases, and the junction holds 4 bases not matched to any gene. Including the terminal cysteine and phenylalanine, the CDR3 comprises 15 residues. Of the read, only the CDR3 DNA is kept; its 45 bases are in frame from base 1. Based on the germline V gene, the CDR1 and CDR2 sequences are SGHDT and YYEEEE.